A single sample gave rise to the 22 T cell receptor beta chains below, sequenced in a study of blood T cell repertoires in COVID-19. Assay: immunoSEQ multiplex PCR; the TCRdb copy retains only in-frame clones and omits some. The sample consists of 120,000 or so clones, 85% to 90% of them appearing once. The sequencing input was peripheral blood. These receptors all stem from a man of 80 years or more with active or convalescent COVID-19.

This rearrangement joins TRBV7-2 to TRBJ1-1; D is ambiguous. This CDR3 has 14 residues. Per the germline V gene, CDR1 is SGHTA and CDR2 is FQGNSA. V was cut by 0 bases and J by 8 bases, with 13 bases left in between. CDR3 nucleotides: TGTGCCAGCAGCTTAGCTGGGTCCACGGGGGAAGCTTTCTTT. Amino acid sequence: CASSLAGSTGEAFF.

The chain is built from TRBV5-4 and TRBJ2-7; the match to TRBD2 covers 9 bases. Germline CDR1 reads SGHNT; CDR2 reads YYREEE (reference sequence). V was clipped by 0 bases and J by 2 bases; unmatched bases: 6. The CDR3 contains 16 residues. CDR3 in amino acids: CASSLVRAGGTYEQYF. The CDR3 coding sequence is TGTGCCAGCAGCTTGGTTAGGGCGGGGGGGACCTACGAGCAGTACTTC.

The chain carries TRBV5-4 and TRBJ1-1, with 7 bases fitting TRBD1. This CDR3 region has 15 residues. Germline CDR1 reads SGHNT; CDR2 reads YYREEE (reference sequence). V dropped 4 bases and J dropped 0; count of bases not matched to a gene: 6. The CDR3 region is CASSVQQGLNTEAFF. CDR3 DNA: TGTGCCAGCAGCGTACAACAGGGGTTGAACACTGAAGCTTTCTTT.

CDR3 residues: CASSLDSRGANYGYTF. CDR3 DNA sequence: TGTGCCAGCAGCTTAGATAGCAGGGGAGCTAACTATGGCTACACCTTC. The chain is built from TRBV7-2 and TRBJ1-2; tentatively, D is TRBD1 (6 bases). V was pared by 1 base and J by 0 bases, with 12 bases between. Per germline, CDR1 SGHTA and CDR2 FQGNSA. The CDR3 runs to 16 residues.

The chain links TRBV24-1 to TRBJ2-2; the D gene is possibly TRBD1 (6 bases). V was clipped by 6 bases and J by 1 base, with 8 bases between them. The CDR3 loop spans 14 amino acids. Germline CDR1 is KGHDR and CDR2 is SFDVKD. For the CDR3, the DNA is TGTGCCACCAGTAGGACAGAGAACACCGGGGAGCTGTTTTTT. It is translated as CATSRTENTGELFF.

The V and J genes are TRBV7-2 and TRBJ1-3; 9 bases fit TRBD1. CDR1 and CDR2 from the germline V gene are SGHTA and FQGNSA. The CDR3 contains 14 residues. The V segment lost 1 base and the J segment 8 bases; nucleotides outside the gene matches: 3. The CDR3 protein is CASSLGTGDYTIYF. The CDR3 bases are TGTGCCAGCAGCTTAGGGACAGGGGACTACACCATATATTTT.

The genes are TRBV2 and TRBJ1-2; 10 nucleotides agree with TRBD1. Unmatched junction bases numbered 8, after V lost 7 bases and J lost 6 bases. Germline-derived CDR1 and CDR2 are SNHLY and FYNNEI. The CDR3 extends over 14 amino acids. The CDR3 coding sequence is TGTGCCAGCAACTCCCTTGGGACAGGGGATGGCTACACCTTC. Translation: CASNSLGTGDGYTF.

The chain uses TRBV9 and TRBJ2-2; 10 bases fit TRBD2. This CDR3 contains 17 residues. Germline CDR1 is SGDLS and CDR2 is YYNGEE. V shed 0 bases, J shed 3 bases, and the junction held 5 bases outside the gene matches. In nucleotides, the CDR3 is TGTGCCAGCAGCGTAGCCTCTGGACTAGCGGACACCGGGGAGCTGTTTTTT. The encoded protein is CASSVASGLADTGELFF.

This clone was detected only a few times. This chain joins TRBV28 and TRBJ1-6; D unresolved. Germline CDR1 and CDR2: MDHEN and SYDVKM. CDR3 size: 13 residues. V was cut by 5 bases and J by 9 bases, with 11 bases left in between. In nucleotides, the CDR3 is TGTGCCAGCAGTCCCCCAAGAGGTTCACCCCTCCACTTT. It is translated as CASSPPRGSPLHF.

The chain employs TRBV18 and TRBJ2-7; 7 bases are shared with TRBD1. This CDR3 region has 14 residues. Trimming took 4 bases from V and 3 from J; bases not matched to a gene: 6. CDR1 is KGHSH, CDR2 LQKENI, per germline. The CDR3 spells CASSRRGGGYEQYF. For the CDR3, the DNA is TGTGCCAGCTCACGCAGAGGGGGCGGCTACGAGCAGTACTTC.

The chain is built from TRBV5-4 and TRBJ2-5; possible D gene TRBD1, 6 bases. The V end was cut by 4 bases, the J end by 0 bases, with 10 bases between. The CDR3 contains 14 residues. The germline V gene encodes CDR1 SGHNT and CDR2 YYREEE (reference sequence). CDR3 bases: TGTGCCAGCAGCAACCGGGACAACCAAGAGACCCAGTACTTC. Protein: CASSNRDNQETQYF.

The chain is built from TRBV18 and TRBJ2-5; 7 nucleotides match TRBD1. The CDR3 runs 13 residues. Per germline, CDR1 KGHSH and CDR2 LQKENI. V shed 2 bases and J 6 bases; nucleotides not matched to a gene: 3. CDR3 DNA sequence: TGTGCCAGCTCACCAGAACAGGGGAAGACCCAGTACTTC. Translating it yields CASSPEQGKTQYF.

This chain connects TRBV7-9 to TRBJ2-2; D might be TRBD2 (5 bases). Trimming cost V 8 bases and J 7 bases, with 26 bases left between them. The CDR3 totals 17 residues. Germline loops: CDR1 SEHNR, CDR2 FQNEAQ (reference sequence). This CDR3 is CASGGPERILSGGELFF. CDR3 sequence (DNA): TGTGCCAGCGGCGGACCCGAGAGAATATTAAGCGGCGGGGAGCTGTTTTTT. The entire variable domain, with the rest obtained from reference TRBV7-9 and TRBJ2-2, is as follows: DTGVSQNPRHKITKRGQNVTFRCDPISEHNRLYWYRQTLGQGPEFLTYFQNEAQLEKSRLLSDRFSAERPKGSFSTLEIQRTEQGDSAMYLCASGGPERILSGGELFFGEGSRLTVL.

V is TRBV19 and J is TRBJ1-5; D uncertain. This CDR3 has 14 residues. CDR1 and CDR2 from the germline V gene are LNHDA and SQIVND (reference sequence). The V end lost 3 bases, the J end lost 0 bases, and 6 bases lay between the germline ends. The CDR3 spells CASSIDYSNQPQHF. CDR3 bases: TGTGCCAGTAGTATTGACTATAGCAATCAGCCCCAGCATTTT. Full variable domain (outside the CDR3, taken from reference TRBV19 and TRBJ1-5): DGGITQSPKYLFRKEGQNVTLSCEQNLNHDAMYWYRQDPGQGLRLIYYSQIVNDFQKGDIAEGYSVSREKKESFPLTVTSAQKNPTAFYLCASSIDYSNQPQHFGDGTRLSIL.

The sample holds many counts of this clone. J is TRBJ2-2 and V is TRBV19; 10 positions agree with TRBD2. This CDR3 has 14 amino acids. CDR1 LNHDA and CDR2 SQIVND come from the germline V gene (reference sequence). Trimming removed 8 bases from V and 6 bases from J; junction bases left unmatched: 6. In nucleotides, the CDR3 is TGTGCCAGTTATAGCGGGGGGTGGTCCGGGGAGCTGTTTTTT. Encoded protein: CASYSGGWSGELFF.

The chain combines TRBV19 with TRBJ2-1, with TRBD2 matching 14 bases. Germline loops: CDR1 LNHDA, CDR2 SQIVND (reference sequence). The CDR3 has 16 amino acids. V lost 2 bases to trimming and J lost 5 bases; unmatched junction nucleotides: 2. CDR3 nucleotide sequence: TGTGCCAGTAGTATAAGACTAGCGGGAGGGGACAATGAGCAGTTCTTC. As protein: CASSIRLAGGDNEQFF.

Only a few counts were recorded for this clone. The chain combines TRBV7-6 with TRBJ2-1; the D gene is possibly TRBD2 (6 bases). V lost 5 bases, J lost 2 bases, and 13 bases lay in between. The CDR3 is made up of 15 amino acids. CDR1 and CDR2 from the germline V gene are SGHVS and FNYEAQ. The CDR3 region is CASSPSGEPYNEQFF. DNA of the CDR3: TGTGCCAGCAGCCCGTCGGGGGAGCCCTACAATGAGCAGTTCTTC.

The V and J genes are TRBV30 and TRBJ1-5, with TRBD1 as a possible D gene (6 bases). Germline V CDR1 and CDR2: GTSNPN, SVGIG (reference sequence). V lost 0 bases, J lost 0 bases, and 15 bases lay in between. This CDR3 comprises 17 residues. In nucleotides, the CDR3 is TGTGCCTGGAGTGTACCCGAGGGGGGGTTTAGCAATCAGCCCCAGCATTTT. This translates into CAWSVPEGGFSNQPQHF.

This clone has only one observation. J is TRBJ1-6 and V is TRBV5-4; 7 bases agree with TRBD1. J was trimmed by 7 bases and V by 4 bases; bases with no gene match: 8. CDR1 and CDR2 (germline): SGHNT, YYREEE (reference sequence). CDR3 length equals 15 residues. DNA for the CDR3: TGTGCCAGCAGCCCCGGGACAGACCCCAATTCACCCCTCCACTTT. This translates into CASSPGTDPNSPLHF.

The chain carries TRBV4-2 and TRBJ2-7; tentatively, D is TRBD2 (6 bases). CDR1 is LGHNA, CDR2 YNFKEQ, per germline. V lost 1 base, J lost 4 bases, and 14 bases lay in between. The CDR3 is made up of 15 amino acids. The CDR3 is CASSQAGGARYEQYF. DNA for the CDR3: TGTGCCAGCAGCCAAGCGGGCGGGGCCAGGTACGAGCAGTACTTC.

This clone was recorded at least ten times. The chain carries TRBV29-1 and TRBJ2-7, with 7 bases fitting TRBD2. The germline CDR1 and CDR2 sequences are SQVTM and ANQGSEA. The CDR3 has 15 amino acids. The ends lost 4 bases at V and 6 bases at J; junction bases unmatched: 15. Here the CDR3 DNA reads TGCAGCGTTGCGATCGGGGGGAGGTCCCTTTTCGAGCAGTACTTC. This sequence encodes CSVAIGGRSLFEQYF.

The rearrangement links TRBV4-1 to TRBJ1-2; D is possibly TRBD1 (6 bases). The germline V gene encodes CDR1 MGHRA and CDR2 YSYEKL. Between the trimmed V and J ends, which lost 1 base and 1 base, there was a span of 7 bases. CDR3 length equals 14 residues. The CDR3 nucleotides are TGCGCCAGCAGCCAAGGGACAGATAACTATGGCTACACCTTC. Protein sequence: CASSQGTDNYGYTF.